These 32 T cell receptor beta chains were sequenced from one sample in a study of OX40 agonist ivuxolimab in advanced cancers. The table came from immunoSEQ multiplex PCR; TCRdb's copy has only in-frame clones and leaves some out. Here the sample spans around 67,000 clones, 75% to 90% being singletons. The sequencing here drew on CD4+ or CD8+ T cells sorted from blood, taken in a trial of the OX40 agonist ivuxolimab. The receptors were gathered from an adult with an advanced solid tumor such as melanoma, head and neck, liver or kidney cancer.

The V gene is TRBV19, the J gene TRBJ1-3; TRBD1 is a possible D gene (6 bases). This CDR3 is 15 amino acids long. Trimming took off 6 bases at V and 1 base at J, with 13 bases between the two ends. Germline-derived CDR1 and CDR2 are LNHDA and SQIVND (reference sequence). The CDR3 bases are TGTGCCAGTAGCTTCATCAGGGGTTCTGGAAACACCATATATTTT. Protein sequence: CASSFIRGSGNTIYF.

This sequence joins TRBV7-2 and TRBJ1-3, with TRBD1 matching over 9 bases. Per germline, CDR1 SGHTA and CDR2 FQGNSA. This CDR3 comprises 18 residues. The V and J ends lost 2 bases and 0 bases, in that order; junction bases with no gene match: 8. The CDR3 loop is CASSLSGQGLASGNTIYF. The CDR3 coding sequence is TGTGCCAGCAGCTTATCGGGACAGGGACTCGCCTCTGGAAACACCATATATTTT.

The chain links TRBV4-1 to TRBJ1-4; 7 nucleotides align to TRBD1. CDR3 length equals 18 residues. Germline trimming cut 4 bases from V and 0 bases from J; bases unmatched to any gene: 11. In germline, CDR1 is MGHRA, CDR2 YSYEKL. CDR3 sequence reads: CASSRGVQGPTTNEKLFF. The CDR3 DNA is TGCGCCAGCAGCCGGGGGGTACAGGGGCCTACAACTAATGAAAAACTGTTTTTT.

V usage is TRBV5-1 and J usage is TRBJ2-6, with D unresolved. This CDR3 region has 13 residues. Deletions cut 0 bases from V and 6 bases from J, with 4 bases between. In germline, CDR1 is SGHRS, CDR2 YFSETQ. The CDR3: CASSLGEANVLTF. The CDR3 DNA follows: TGCGCCAGCAGCTTGGGCGAGGCCAACGTCCTGACTTTC.

The chain is built from TRBV7-9 and TRBJ2-5; TRBD2 matches 7 bases. The J segment lost 1 base and the V segment lost 7 bases, leaving 12 bases of the junction unmatched. CDR3 length equals 16 residues. Germline V gene lookup returns CDR1 SEHNR and CDR2 FQNEAQ (reference sequence). CDR3 sequence reads: CASTGARRGTQETQYF. The DNA of the CDR3 is TGTGCCAGCACCGGAGCCAGGCGGGGGACCCAAGAGACCCAGTACTTC.

This clone was seen a few times. The chain links TRBV7-2 to TRBJ1-2, with no clear D. The length of the CDR3 is 15 residues. V lost 5 bases to trimming and J lost 2 bases, with 15 bases between them. CDR1 and CDR2 (germline): SGHTA, FQGNSA. The CDR3 here is CASSHATRSNYGYTF. The CDR3 coding sequence is TGTGCCAGCAGCCACGCCACTAGATCCAACTATGGCTACACCTTC.

The sample holds one count of this clone. A read error may produce the germline difference seen at one junction end. The gene calls are TRBV2 and TRBJ2-6, with D uncertain. CDR3 length: 12 amino acids. CDR1 SNHLY and CDR2 FYNNEI come from the germline V gene. The CDR3 sequence is CASTSRANVLTF. In DNA form, the CDR3 reads TGTGCCAGCACCTCTAGGGCCAACGTCCTGACTTTC.

CDR3 DNA: TGTGCCAGCTCACCTCTCGGGTTATTGGATGGCTACACCTTC. This translates into CASSPLGLLDGYTF. V is TRBV18 and J is TRBJ1-2, with D unresolved. Per the germline V gene, CDR1 is KGHSH and CDR2 is LQKENI. The length of the CDR3 is 14 residues. V was shortened by 3 bases and J by 6 bases, with 14 bases between the two germline ends. The whole variable domain, filled in from reference TRBV18 and TRBJ1-2, reads NAGVMQNPRHLVRRRGQEARLRCSPMKGHSHVYWYRQLPEEGLKFMVYLQKENIIDESGMPKERFSAEFPKEGPSILRIQQVVRGDSAAYFCASSPLGLLDGYTFGSGTRLTVV.

V usage is TRBV11-3 and J usage is TRBJ2-3; the match to TRBD1 covers 7 bases. Germline lookup yields CDR1 SGHNT and CDR2 YENEEA. V was clipped by 5 bases and J by 2 bases; unmatched bases: 7. The CDR3 is 15 amino acids. In DNA form, the CDR3 reads TGTGCCAGCAGCGGGGGAAGGGGGCTCACAGATACGCAGTATTTT. Translation: CASSGGRGLTDTQYF.

This chain links TRBV5-1 with TRBJ2-1, with D possibly being TRBD2 (6 bases). This CDR3 comprises 12 residues. Trimming removed 4 bases from V and 10 bases from J, with 12 bases in between. Germline V gives CDR1 SGHRS, CDR2 YFSETQ. CDR3 DNA: TGCGCCAGCAGCAGGGGACTCGTCGAGCAGTTCTTC. Residues: CASSRGLVEQFF.

V and J are TRBV9 and TRBJ2-6; unclear D gene. Trimming cost V 3 bases and J 0 bases, with 7 bases left between them. The CDR3 extends over 15 amino acids. The germline CDR1 and CDR2 sequences are SGDLS and YYNGEE. The chain's CDR3 is CASSAQYSGANVLTF. In DNA, the CDR3 is TGTGCCAGCAGCGCCCAGTACTCTGGGGCCAACGTCCTGACTTTC.

The genes are TRBV6-6 and TRBJ1-1; TRBD1 might be the D (5 bases). V shed 2 bases and J shed 6 bases, with 13 bases lying between them. The length of the CDR3 is 14 residues. Germline-derived CDR1 and CDR2 are MNHNY and SVGAGI (reference sequence). The CDR3 spells CASSYPGGSAEAFF. DNA of the CDR3: TGTGCCAGCAGTTACCCGGGGGGGTCCGCTGAAGCTTTCTTT.

This chain connects TRBV28 to TRBJ1-2; possibly TRBD1 for D (6 bases). The ends were cut back, 6 bases at V and 5 bases at J, with 10 bases in the middle. Germline V gene sequence: CDR1 MDHEN, CDR2 SYDVKM. This CDR3 is built from 12 residues. The CDR3 loop reads CASRAGEYGYTF. The CDR3 nucleotides read TGTGCCAGCAGGGCAGGGGAGTATGGCTACACCTTC.

This clone was counted a single time. The rearrangement joins TRBV5-4 to TRBJ2-2, with D tentatively TRBD1 (6 bases). The CDR3 spans 15 residues. The germline V gene encodes CDR1 SGHNT and CDR2 YYREEE (reference sequence). V was shortened by 0 bases and J by 4 bases, with 10 bases between the two germline ends. This CDR3 reads CASSLEGRGTGELFF. CDR3 nucleotides: TGTGCCAGCAGCTTGGAGGGCAGGGGCACCGGGGAGCTGTTTTTT.

The rearrangement joins TRBV6-1 to TRBJ1-3; D not certain. This CDR3 has 13 amino acids. V shed 7 bases and J shed 2 bases, with 9 bases lying between them. Looked up from germline, CDR1 is MNHNS and CDR2 is SASEGT. CDR3 DNA sequence: TGTGCCAGCAAGAGGTCAGCTGGAAACACCATATATTTT. This codes for CASKRSAGNTIYF.

J is TRBJ1-2 and V is TRBV7-2; D perhaps matches TRBD1 (5 bases). V was shortened by 2 bases and J by 4 bases, with 5 bases between the two germline ends. Germline V gives CDR1 SGHTA, CDR2 FQGNSA. The CDR3 runs to 12 residues. CDR3 residues: CASSLQGYGYTF. CDR3 coding DNA: TGTGCCAGCAGCTTACAGGGCTATGGCTACACCTTC.

This sequence joins TRBV6-1 and TRBJ1-1; D possibly corresponds to TRBD1 (5 bases). The germline V gene has CDR1 MNHNS and CDR2 SASEGT. V was cut by 8 bases and J by 4 bases, with 17 bases left in between. CDR3 length equals 14 residues. The CDR3 DNA reads as TGTGCCAGCGGAAAGATCAGGGTTGGCACTGAAGCTTTCTTT. Amino acid sequence: CASGKIRVGTEAFF.

The genes are TRBV5-1 and TRBJ2-5; 12 nucleotides agree with TRBD2. Trimming at V came to 0 bases and at J to 2 bases, leaving 5 bases not matched to a gene. Germline V gene sequence: CDR1 SGHRS, CDR2 YFSETQ. CDR3 length: 17 residues. The CDR3 is CASSLDGLAGSQETQYF. In DNA form, the CDR3 reads TGCGCCAGCAGCTTGGACGGACTAGCGGGGTCACAAGAGACCCAGTACTTC.

This chain connects TRBV6-5 to TRBJ1-2; perhaps TRBD1 as D (5 bases). This CDR3 contains 14 residues. V was pared by 0 bases and J by 5 bases, with 10 bases between. Germline CDR1 reads MNHEY; CDR2 reads SVGAGI. The CDR3 nucleotides read TGTGCCAGCAGTTACTCCGGGAGGGGATATGGCTACACCTTC. Amino acid sequence: CASSYSGRGYGYTF.

CDR3 sequence (DNA): TGTGCCAGCAGCTTACCGGGTTTTCCCGGGAAGACCCAGTACTTC. Its translation: CASSLPGFPGKTQYF. The chain combines TRBV7-6 with TRBJ2-5; maybe TRBD2 (5 bases). Trimming took off 2 bases at V and 6 bases at J, with 16 bases between the two ends. Germline assignment: CDR1 SGHVS and CDR2 FNYEAQ. The CDR3 loop spans 15 amino acids.

This clone was detected only once. The rearrangement links TRBV11-3 to TRBJ2-2; no firm D call. Trimming took off 5 bases at V and 3 bases at J, with 13 bases between the two ends. This CDR3 region has 15 residues. Germline CDR1 SGHNT, CDR2 YENEEA. The CDR3 DNA follows: TGTGCCAGCAGCCCCCAAGGCTCCTACACCGGGGAGCTGTTTTTT. This codes for CASSPQGSYTGELFF.

The chain carries TRBV5-6 and TRBJ2-2; D ambiguous. The CDR3 is 14 amino acids. Trimming pared 3 bases from V and 4 bases from J, leaving 10 bases between. Germline assignment: CDR1 SGHDT and CDR2 YYEEEE. The CDR3 bases are TGTGCCAGCAGCTCCCAATTCGTCACCGGGGAGCTGTTTTTT. Residues: CASSSQFVTGELFF.

This clone qualifies as medium-sized. The CDR3 is CASSKKQGVHEQYF. The DNA for the CDR3 is TGTGCCAGCAGCAAAAAACAGGGAGTCCACGAGCAGTACTTC. The rearrangement uses TRBV21-1 and TRBJ2-7; TRBD1, as called in the table, went unchecked against the DNA. TRBV21-1 is given as a pseudogene. There are 14 residues in the CDR3.

J is TRBJ2-5 and V is TRBV18; D is unresolved. The CDR3 covers 13 residues. The V end lost 3 bases, the J end lost 1 base, and 6 bases lay between the germline ends. CDR1 is KGHSH and CDR2 is LQKENI in the germline V gene. CDR3 sequence reads: CASSPPVQETQYF. The CDR3 nucleotides are TGTGCCAGCTCACCCCCGGTCCAAGAGACCCAGTACTTC.

The chain joins TRBV29-1 to TRBJ2-3; no firm D call. CDR1 is SQVTM, CDR2 ANQGSEA, per germline. CDR3 size: 17 residues. The V end lost 5 bases, the J end lost 0 bases, and 21 bases lay between the germline ends. The CDR3 region is CSVTPTSGVRSTDTQYF. In DNA, the CDR3 is TGCAGCGTTACGCCTACCTCTGGAGTACGGAGCACAGATACGCAGTATTTT.

The J gene is TRBJ1-2, the V gene TRBV4-3; 8 positions match TRBD1. CDR3 size: 14 residues. V lost 4 bases to trimming and J lost 2 bases; unmatched junction nucleotides: 3. Per the germline V gene, CDR1 is LGHNA and CDR2 is YSLEER. The CDR3 DNA reads as TGCGCCAGCAGCCCCGGGACAGGCAACTATGGCTACACCTTC. As protein: CASSPGTGNYGYTF.

The rearrangement links TRBV7-2 to TRBJ2-2; no reliable D call. The CDR3 covers 12 residues. Trimming took 10 bases from V and 5 from J, leaving 11 bases between them. Germline CDR1 is SGHTA and CDR2 is FQGNSA. The CDR3 sequence is CANTTTTGELFF. The CDR3 DNA reads TGTGCCAACACAACAACAACCGGGGAGCTGTTTTTT.

The rearrangement uses TRBV5-4 and TRBJ1-5; unclear D gene. The V end was cut by 1 base, the J end by 3 bases, with 14 bases between. Germline CDR1 SGHNT, CDR2 YYREEE (reference sequence). There are 16 residues in the CDR3. The CDR3 loop is CASSLRLGSDNQPQHF. In DNA, the CDR3 is TGTGCCAGCAGCTTGAGACTCGGGTCGGACAATCAGCCCCAGCATTTT.

There are a few counts of this clone. The chain employs TRBV9 and TRBJ1-1, with a tentative D call TRBD1 (5 bases). CDR3 size: 15 residues. CDR1 is SGDLS and CDR2 is YYNGEE in the germline V gene. V was cut by 4 bases and J by 4 bases, with 17 bases left in between. The CDR3 nucleotides are TGTGCCAGCAGCCCTCGGGGCCAAAAGGGCACTGAAGCTTTCTTT. It codes for CASSPRGQKGTEAFF.

The V gene is TRBV2, the J gene TRBJ2-3; maybe TRBD1 (6 bases). Germline-derived CDR1 and CDR2 are SNHLY and FYNNEI. CDR3 length: 13 amino acids. V dropped 6 bases and J dropped 5 bases, with 12 bases sitting between them. In DNA form, the CDR3 reads TGTGCCAGCAGGGTACAGGGAATAGATACGCAGTATTTT. Protein sequence: CASRVQGIDTQYF.

This clone has only a few counts. The V gene is TRBV7-8, the J gene TRBJ2-7, with TRBD1 identical over 7 bases. The V gene's germline CDR1 is SGHVS and CDR2 FQNEAQ. Unmatched junction bases numbered 6, after V lost 8 bases and J lost 2 bases. This CDR3 region has 13 residues. CDR3 sequence (DNA): TGTGCCAGCGGGACAGTGGCCCCCTACGAGCAGTACTTC. Its protein product is CASGTVAPYEQYF.

The rearrangement joins TRBV9 to TRBJ1-3; D is unresolved. The germline V gene encodes CDR1 SGDLS and CDR2 YYNGEE. Trimming removed 4 bases from V and 0 bases from J, with 14 bases in between. CDR3 size: 16 residues. The CDR3 reads CASSSTGIISGNTIYF. The CDR3 nucleotides read TGTGCCAGCAGCAGTACTGGTATAATCTCTGGAAACACCATATATTTT.